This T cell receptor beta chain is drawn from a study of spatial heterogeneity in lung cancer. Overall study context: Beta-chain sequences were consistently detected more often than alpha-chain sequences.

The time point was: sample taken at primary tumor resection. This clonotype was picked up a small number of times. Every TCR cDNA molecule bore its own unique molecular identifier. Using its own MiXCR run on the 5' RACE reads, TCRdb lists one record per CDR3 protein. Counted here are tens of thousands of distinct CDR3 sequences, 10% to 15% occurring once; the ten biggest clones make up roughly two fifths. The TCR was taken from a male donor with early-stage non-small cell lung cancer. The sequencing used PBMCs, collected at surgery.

The DNA of the CDR3 is TGTGCCAGCAGCATATACAGGGGAACACCCCTCCACTTT. This translates into CASSIYRGTPLHF. The chain uses TRBV7-6 and TRBJ1-6; 7 bases map to TRBD1. The CDR3 is made up of 13 amino acids. Germline loops: CDR1 SGHVS, CDR2 FNYEAQ. V was pared by 5 bases and J by 11 bases, with 6 bases of the junction left unmatched. The full variable domain, its missing parts supplied by reference TRBV7-6 and TRBJ1-6, is GAGVSQSPRYKVTKRGQDVALRCDPISGHVSLYWYRQALGQGPEFLTYFNYEAQQDKSGLPNDRFSAERPEGSISTLTIQRTEQRDSAMYRCASSIYRGTPLHFGNGTRLTVT.